These T cell receptor beta chains were read from a single sample in a study of blood T cell repertoires in COVID-19. The assay was immunoSEQ multiplex PCR, and TCRdb's table has in-frame clones only and misses some. The sample includes about 280,000 clones, approximately 90% of them seen just once. The specimen sequenced was peripheral blood. The origin of the receptors is a man aged 40-50 years with acute or convalescent COVID-19. CDR3s include the opening cysteine and the closing phenylalanine or tryptophan. The order of the fields is CDR3 protein, CDR3 DNA, V gene, J gene, D gene, clone size. A D gene is named only where the DNA matches it firmly. Size tells how often a clone was seen (once, few, many) or the class of an expanded clone, and some rows leave it out.

CDR3: CATQATGGFFEAFF
DNA: TGTGCCACCCAGGCAACAGGCGGATTTTTTGAAGCTTTCTTT
V: TRBV19
J: TRBJ1-1
D: -
size: -

CDR3: CASSHVLQENEQFF
DNA: TGTGCCAGCAGCCACGTACTACAAGAGAATGAGCAGTTCTTC
V: TRBV5-4
J: TRBJ2-1
D: -
size: -

CDR3: CASSYLGNRELKVF
DNA: TGTGCCAGCAGTTATCTGGGAAACAGGGAGTTAAAAGTCTTC
V: TRBV6-5
J: TRBJ2-1
D: -
size: -

CDR3: CASGPSGTEAFF
DNA: TGTGCTAGTGGTCCAAGCGGAACTGAAGCTTTCTTT
V: TRBV12-5
J: TRBJ1-1
D: -
size: few

CDR3: CASTDNREGEKLFF
DNA: TGTGCCAGCACCGATAACAGGGAGGGGGAAAAACTGTTTTTT
V: TRBV5-4
J: TRBJ1-4
D: -
size: once

CDR3: CASSPSGDLIPQHF
DNA: TGTGCCAGCAGCCCCTCAGGGGATTTAATACCCCAGCATTTT
V: TRBV3-1/TRBV3-2
J: TRBJ1-5
D: -
size: -

CDR3: CAWRQGNFYGYTF
DNA: TGTGCCTGGAGGCAGGGGAATTTCTATGGCTACACCTTC
V: TRBV30
J: TRBJ1-2
D: -
size: -

CDR3: CASSSDPGGDNQPQHF
DNA: TGTGCCAGCAGCTCAGACCCCGGGGGAGACAATCAGCCCCAGCATTTT
V: TRBV9
J: TRBJ1-5
D: -
size: once

CDR3: CASSLAGISTEAFF
DNA: TGTGCCAGCAGCTTGGCAGGAATTTCCACTGAAGCTTTCTTT
V: TRBV5-4
J: TRBJ1-1
D: -
size: -

CDR3: CASSWTSDREVRSPLHF
DNA: TGTGCCAGCAGCTGGACCTCGGACAGGGAGGTTCGATCACCCCTCCACTTT
V: TRBV11-3
J: TRBJ1-6
D: TRBD1
size: -

CDR3: CASSLGGGRGGYEQYF
DNA: TGCGCCAGCAGCTTGGGCGGGGGCCGGGGGGGATACGAGCAGTACTTC
V: TRBV5-1
J: TRBJ2-7
D: TRBD2
size: -

CDR3: CASGSHPYEQYF
DNA: TGTGCCAGCGGTAGCCATCCCTACGAGCAGTACTTC
V: TRBV2
J: TRBJ2-7
D: -
size: once

CDR3: CAWTDRDRVRGYTF
DNA: TGTGCCTGGACCGACCGGGACAGGGTCCGTGGCTACACCTTC
V: TRBV30
J: TRBJ1-2
D: TRBD1
size: -

CDR3: CASSLGRGYTDTQYF
DNA: TGTGCCAGCAGCTTAGGGCGGGGGTACACAGATACGCAGTATTTT
V: TRBV11-3
J: TRBJ2-3
D: TRBD2
size: -

CDR3: CASSLLSDTQYF
DNA: TGTGCCAGCAGCTTGTTATCAGATACGCAGTATTTT
V: TRBV5-5
J: TRBJ2-3
D: -
size: -

CDR3: CASRSRGTWGGELFF
DNA: TGCGCCAGCAGGAGTCGGGGGACCTGGGGCGGGGAGCTGTTTTTT
V: TRBV5-1
J: TRBJ2-2
D: -
size: -

CDR3: CASSASNDRTSAKNIQYF
DNA: TGTGCCAGCAGTGCCTCGAACGACAGGACGTCCGCCAAAAACATTCAGTACTTC
V: TRBV2
J: TRBJ2-4
D: -
size: -

CDR3: CASSPFWSSGELFF
DNA: TGTGCCAGCAGCCCTTTTTGGAGTTCCGGGGAGCTGTTTTTT
V: TRBV11-1
J: TRBJ2-2
D: -
size: -

CDR3: CASSESLYTEAFF
DNA: TGCGCCAGCAGTGAGTCCTTATACACTGAAGCTTTCTTT
V: TRBV10-1
J: TRBJ1-1
D: -
size: -

CDR3: CASSLGLAVNEQFF
DNA: TGCGCCAGCAGCTTGGGACTAGCGGTAAATGAGCAGTTCTTC
V: TRBV5-1
J: TRBJ2-1
D: TRBD2
size: -

CDR3: CASSSGTVYEQYF
DNA: TGTGCCAGCAGTTCGGGGACAGTCTACGAGCAGTACTTC
V: TRBV2
J: TRBJ2-7
D: TRBD1
size: -

CDR3: CASIYTGGGSYGYTF
DNA: TGTGCCAGCATATACACAGGGGGAGGGAGCTATGGCTACACCTTC
V: TRBV2
J: TRBJ1-2
D: TRBD1
size: -

CDR3: CASRTTGYEQYF
DNA: TGTGCCAGCAGAACCACAGGTTACGAGCAGTACTTC
V: TRBV6-5
J: TRBJ2-7
D: -
size: -

CDR3: CASSPVGQGETQYF
DNA: TGTGCCAGCTCACCAGTAGGTCAGGGTGAGACCCAGTACTTC
V: TRBV18
J: TRBJ2-5
D: -
size: -

CDR3: CASWSLFWRRQPQHF
DNA: -
V: TRBV9
J: TRBJ1-5
D: -
size: once

CDR3: CASSSLRGDTEAFF
DNA: TGCGCCAGCAGCTCCCTAAGGGGTGACACTGAAGCTTTCTTT
V: TRBV5-1
J: TRBJ1-1
D: -
size: -

CDR3: CASSPSLEGYGYTF
DNA: TGCGCCAGCAGCCCCTCCCTGGAGGGCTATGGCTACACCTTC
V: TRBV10-2
J: TRBJ1-2
D: -
size: once

CDR3: CASSQTGGGYGYTF
DNA: TGTGCCAGCAGTCAAACAGGGGGCGGCTATGGCTACACCTTC
V: TRBV6-4
J: TRBJ1-2
D: TRBD1
size: -